This T cell receptor beta chain was found in a study of T cells in Graves' hyperthyroidism and ophthalmopathy (dated by TCRdb to between 2019 and 2020). Background for the entire study: Peripheral blood samples were taken at the time of initial diagnosis, prior to any treatment. For training and testing, the roughly 93 patients in the discovery cohort were randomly divided in a 7:3 ratio. In about 6 Graves' hyperthyroidism patients, the study also compared T-cell repertoires from thyroid tissue with T-cell repertoires from blood. Whether ophthalmopathy could be predicted prospectively was tested in an independent validation cohort made up of under 20 hyperthyroidism patients plus 17 patients who later progressed to ophthalmopathy. The paper reports TCR Vbeta CDR3 sequencing of approximately 140 peripheral blood samples: under 45 ophthalmopathy, some 80 hyperthyroidism and 17 progressor patients. Following sampling, methimazole starting at 30 mg daily was given to hyperthyroidism patients, and high-dose intravenous methylprednisolone was given to ophthalmopathy patients. A discovery cohort of approximately 100 patients, 43 with Graves' ophthalmopathy and 57 with stable Graves' hyperthyroidism, was used to find distinguishing TCR V-J signatures.

In the germline V gene, CDR1 corresponds to MGHRA and CDR2 to YSYEKL. The CDR3 holds 16 amino acids from the cysteine to the phenylalanine. Just CDR3 DNA is preserved here, 48 bases in frame from base 1. As regards this clonotype: The clone's antigen remains unknown. The junction departs from germline at one end; a sequencing error may be responsible.

What the study reported, not specific to this receptor: Sample size was not statistically predetermined, and investigators were not blinded to group allocation. In validation, the model predicted progression to ophthalmopathy with 60% to 71% sensitivity and 72% to 75% specificity, a median of about 6 months before onset. Ophthalmopathy was separated from stable hyperthyroidism by a 13 V-J signature model, with approximately 86% sensitivity and roughly 81% specificity obtained in cross-validation and 80%/75% obtained in testing. Blood samples also contained most of the expanded thyroid clonotypes (frequency above 0.001), which suggests that blood repertoires may reflect thyroid immune responses.

Stable Graves' hyperthyroidism was defined as the absence of progression to ophthalmopathy over 18 months of follow-up. Hyperthyroidism patients were newly diagnosed, had a disease duration of under 2 months, and were aged 18 to 65 years. Patients with uncontrolled infections, other autoimmune diseases, pregnancy or lactation were excluded. Diagnoses were established on the basis of clinical symptoms, serum thyroxine and TRAb, thyroid ultrasound, and orbital computed tomography. Ficoll-Paque density gradient centrifugation was used to isolate PBMCs from around 9.1 ml of fresh peripheral blood. Total RNA was extracted with Trizol reagent, and quality was checked on an Agilent 2100 Bioanalyzer. The TCR beta CDR3 regions were amplified from the RNA transcripts. The first round of RT-PCR for the TCR CDR3 was performed with the HTBI primer set and the Qiagen OneStep RT-PCR kit. The libraries were constructed in a second round of multiplex PCR and then size-selected and purified. The libraries were sequenced on an Illumina HiSeq2000 using paired-end 100 bp reads. In the authors' own workflow: SOAPnuke was used to process the raw data, throwing out any read that contained adapters or uncalled bases, had a mean Phred below 15, or lacked an exact constant-primer or identifier match. COPE v1.2.5 was used to merge high-quality paired reads, and clonotypes were defined as unique nucleotide sequences. MiTCR v1.1 was used to align the clonotypes against IMGT TRBV, TRBD and TRBJ reference segments. The analysis was restricted to V-J combinations with a frequency above 0.0001, which together covered 99% to 99.2% of the repertoires. The TCS score was defined as F50 (clonal expansion) divided by E x V (chaos), with BLOSUM62-based TCRdist calculated between CDR3 peptides within each V-J. Welch's t-statistics and random forest reduced 514 V-J features to roughly 13, which were used in a naive Bayes classifier (R e1071). Using fastp trimming at Q25 and MiXCR clonotype assembly, TCRdb reanalyzed the public sequencing data and kept in-frame beta chains. For every CDR3 protein sequence, its rows merge into one entry that carries the most common genes and DNA. The V and J calls and clone size are TCRdb's, not the authors'. This sample lists about 360,000 distinct CDR3 sequences; 13% were detected once. 9.2% of the sample is taken by the ten largest.

Input material: blood. This chain is built from TRBV4-1 and TRBJ2-6, with no D gene named confidently. The receptor was derived from a young woman with Graves' hyperthyroidism. The nucleotide sequence reads TGTGCCAGCAGCCAAGAAGTAGGATCTGGGGCCAACGTCCTGACTTTC. This encodes CASSQEVGSGANVLTF.